This T cell receptor (beta chain) appears in the sequencing data of a study of response to subunit inactivated influenza vaccine. Regarding the study as a whole: The authors suggested that every seasonal influenza vaccination recruits few new T cells.

TCRdb passed the RT-PCR reads through MiXCR, listing each CDR3 protein once. The table includes roughly 620,000 distinct CDR3 sequences, 11% detected once. This CDR3 has 14 residues. Germline V lookup: CDR1 LGHNA, CDR2 YSLEER. The V gene lost 0 bases and the J gene lost 4 bases, with 9 bases spanning the gap. This clonotype has just a few counts. Its antigen is still unknown. Another study also made use of these data, one on T cells expressing NK-cell markers. That report notes: Scientists made TCR beta cDNA using 5'RACE template switching with UMIs. There were seven HCMV-seropositive donors and one seronegative donor among the eight sequenced. For a handful of donors, the dominant NKG2C+ clonotypes made up about 1.0-7.0% of their CD8+ T cells. Whether expanded NKG2C-expressing T cell clones recognize HCMV is unknown.

The sample consisted of PBMCs from blood, taken on the day of vaccination. This rearrangement joins TRBV4-3 to TRBJ1-2; no clear D. The TCR was taken from a man aged 45-65 years who received an inactivated influenza vaccine. CDR3 residues: CASSQDGWGYGYTF. The CDR3, as DNA: TGCGCCAGCAGCCAAGATGGTTGGGGCTATGGCTACACCTTC.